This T cell receptor (beta chain) comes out of a study of CD8 T cells in ankylosing spondylitis. Study-level results: The authors found the disease-linked clones to be CD8+ and relatively rare in peripheral blood. There were earlier reports of some motif variants in reactive arthritis synovial fluid and blood. Clones tied to disease were said to be significantly enriched in matched ankylosing spondylitis synovial fluid. Fewer than ten highly homologous variants made up a TCR beta motif that seemed to typify ankylosing spondylitis blood.

The CDR3 has 13 amino acids. Germline-derived CDR1 and CDR2 are SGHNT and YYREEE (reference sequence). V lost 4 bases, J lost 1 base, and 9 bases lay in between. This clonotype was seen a few times. As yet, its antigen is unknown. Quantitative barcoded 5'-RACE was used to prepare TCR beta libraries. TCRdb called the 5' RACE reads again in MiXCR, with one record for every CDR3 protein. The sample contains about 800,000 distinct CDR3 sequences, 12% of which appear only once. This TCR derives from a male donor with ankylosing spondylitis. The chain combines TRBV5-4 with TRBJ2-7; possibly TRBD1 for D (6 bases). The sample comprised blood, either unsorted or a sorted T cell fraction (not recorded which). Here the CDR3 reads CASSNGQSYEQYF. CDR3 DNA sequence: TGTGCCAGCAGCAACGGACAGTCCTACGAGCAGTACTTC.